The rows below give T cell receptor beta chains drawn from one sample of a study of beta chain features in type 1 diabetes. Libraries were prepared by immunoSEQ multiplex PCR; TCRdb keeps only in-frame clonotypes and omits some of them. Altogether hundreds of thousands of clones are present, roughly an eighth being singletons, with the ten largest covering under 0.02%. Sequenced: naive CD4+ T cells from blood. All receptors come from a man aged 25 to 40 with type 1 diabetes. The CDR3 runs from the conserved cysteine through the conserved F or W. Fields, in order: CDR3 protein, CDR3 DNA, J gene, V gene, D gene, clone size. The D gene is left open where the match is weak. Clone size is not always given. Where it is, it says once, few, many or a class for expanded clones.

cdr3_aa: CASGQTNYGYTF
cdr3_nt: TGTGCCAGCGGTCAGACTAACTATGGCTACACCTTC
j_call: TRBJ1-2
v_call: TRBV28
d_call: NA
clone_size: NA

cdr3_aa: CAGRQKVNTEAFF
cdr3_nt: TGTGCCGGTCGACAGAAAGTGAACACTGAAGCTTTCTTT
j_call: TRBJ1-1
v_call: TRBV28
d_call: NA
clone_size: few

cdr3_aa: CASSPGEAYEQYF
cdr3_nt: TGTGCCAGCTCACCAGGAGAGGCCTACGAGCAGTACTTC
j_call: TRBJ2-7
v_call: TRBV18
d_call: NA
clone_size: few

cdr3_aa: CASSLIPGTGDTEAFF
cdr3_nt: TGTGCCAGCAGTTTAATCCCCGGGACAGGAGACACTGAAGCTTTCTTT
j_call: TRBJ1-1
v_call: TRBV27
d_call: TRBD1
clone_size: NA

cdr3_aa: CASSLSAGWYTF
cdr3_nt: TGTGCCAGCAGTTTATCCGCGGGGTGGTACACCTTC
j_call: TRBJ1-2
v_call: TRBV28
d_call: NA
clone_size: NA

cdr3_aa: CAWNPDRGNEKLFF
cdr3_nt: TGTGCCTGGAACCCCGACAGGGGGAATGAAAAACTGTTTTTT
j_call: TRBJ1-4
v_call: TRBV30
d_call: TRBD1
clone_size: NA

cdr3_aa: CASSTDHSYEQYF
cdr3_nt: TGTGCCAGCAGCACCGACCACAGCTACGAGCAGTACTTC
j_call: TRBJ2-7
v_call: TRBV7-3
d_call: NA
clone_size: few

cdr3_aa: CSVDRILAKNIQYF
cdr3_nt: TGCAGCGTTGACAGGATACTAGCCAAAAACATTCAGTACTTC
j_call: TRBJ2-4
v_call: TRBV29-1
d_call: NA
clone_size: few

cdr3_aa: CASITARVGQSYNEQFF
cdr3_nt: TGCGCCAGCATCACCGCTCGAGTGGGACAATCCTACAATGAGCAGTTCTTC
j_call: TRBJ2-1
v_call: TRBV4-3
d_call: NA
clone_size: few

cdr3_aa: CATDVGEETQYF
cdr3_nt: TGTGCCACCGACGTAGGGGAAGAGACCCAGTACTTC
j_call: TRBJ2-5
v_call: TRBV28
d_call: NA
clone_size: NA

cdr3_aa: CAWSKGSQSNQPQHF
cdr3_nt: TGTGCCTGGAGTAAGGGGTCCCAGTCCAATCAGCCCCAGCATTTT
j_call: TRBJ1-5
v_call: TRBV30
d_call: NA
clone_size: few

cdr3_aa: CASSQDLGTELNTEAFF
cdr3_nt: TGTGCCAGCAGCCAAGATCTCGGGACAGAATTGAACACTGAAGCTTTCTTT
j_call: TRBJ1-1
v_call: TRBV4-2
d_call: TRBD1
clone_size: few

cdr3_aa: CASSQGATGGYTF
cdr3_nt: TGTGCCAGCAGTCAGGGGGCGACCGGTGGCTACACCTTC
j_call: TRBJ1-2
v_call: TRBV6-5
d_call: TRBD1
clone_size: few

cdr3_aa: CSVRWGTSGKNNEQFF
cdr3_nt: TGCAGCGTGAGATGGGGGACTAGCGGGAAAAACAATGAGCAGTTCTTC
j_call: TRBJ2-1
v_call: TRBV29-1
d_call: TRBD2
clone_size: few

cdr3_aa: CASSVGDKNNEQFF
cdr3_nt: TGTGCCAGCAGCGTAGGTGACAAAAACAATGAGCAGTTCTTC
j_call: TRBJ2-1
v_call: TRBV9
d_call: NA
clone_size: NA

cdr3_aa: CASSSGQASWLDEQFF
cdr3_nt: TGCGCCAGCAGCTCCGGACAGGCGTCCTGGCTTGATGAGCAGTTCTTC
j_call: TRBJ2-1
v_call: TRBV5-1
d_call: TRBD1
clone_size: NA

cdr3_aa: CASSLETGGSGANVLTF
cdr3_nt: TGCGCCAGCAGCTTGGAGACGGGGGGTTCTGGGGCCAACGTCCTGACTTTC
j_call: TRBJ2-6
v_call: TRBV5-1
d_call: TRBD2
clone_size: NA

cdr3_aa: CASGSKGTSGNNEQFF
cdr3_nt: TGTGCCAGCGGATCAAAAGGGACTAGCGGTAACAATGAGCAGTTCTTC
j_call: TRBJ2-1
v_call: TRBV7-3
d_call: TRBD2
clone_size: NA

cdr3_aa: CSVVRQTNTEAFF
cdr3_nt: TGCAGCGTTGTCAGACAGACGAACACTGAAGCTTTCTTT
j_call: TRBJ1-1
v_call: TRBV29-1
d_call: NA
clone_size: many

cdr3_aa: CASSLAPADYGYTF
cdr3_nt: TGTGCCAGCAGCTTAGCCCCGGCGGACTATGGCTACACCTTC
j_call: TRBJ1-2
v_call: TRBV7-3
d_call: NA
clone_size: NA

cdr3_aa: CASSLGTDQETQYF
cdr3_nt: TGTGCCAGCAGCTTGGGGACAGACCAAGAGACCCAGTACTTC
j_call: TRBJ2-5
v_call: TRBV5-4
d_call: NA
clone_size: NA

cdr3_aa: CAWGGVSYEQYF
cdr3_nt: TGTGCCTGGGGAGGGGTCTCCTACGAGCAGTACTTC
j_call: TRBJ2-7
v_call: TRBV30
d_call: NA
clone_size: NA

cdr3_aa: CASSLEGTDTQYF
cdr3_nt: TGCGCCAGCAGCCTAGAGGGAACAGATACGCAGTATTTT
j_call: TRBJ2-3
v_call: TRBV5-1
d_call: NA
clone_size: few

cdr3_aa: CATSRGQGDQETQYF
cdr3_nt: TGTGCCACCAGCAGGGGACAGGGGGATCAAGAGACCCAGTACTTC
j_call: TRBJ2-5
v_call: TRBV15
d_call: TRBD1
clone_size: NA

cdr3_aa: CASSSIDRAEKLFF
cdr3_nt: TGTGCCAGCAGCTCGATAGACAGGGCCGAAAAACTGTTTTTT
j_call: TRBJ1-4
v_call: TRBV5-4
d_call: TRBD1
clone_size: NA

cdr3_aa: CASSSTTGILGANVLTF
cdr3_nt: TGTGCCAGCAGTTCTACCACAGGTATTCTTGGAGCCAACGTCCTGACTTTC
j_call: TRBJ2-6
v_call: TRBV27
d_call: NA
clone_size: few

cdr3_aa: CASSPQDTGELFF
cdr3_nt: TGTGCCAGCAGTCCCCAGGACACCGGGGAGCTGTTTTTT
j_call: TRBJ2-2
v_call: TRBV6-6
d_call: NA
clone_size: few

cdr3_aa: CATTTGSKTQYF
cdr3_nt: TGTGCCACAACAACAGGATCGAAGACCCAGTACTTC
j_call: TRBJ2-5
v_call: TRBV6-4
d_call: NA
clone_size: few

cdr3_aa: CASTWTGDNTGELFF
cdr3_nt: TGTGCCAGCACTTGGACAGGGGACAACACCGGGGAGCTGTTTTTT
j_call: TRBJ2-2
v_call: TRBV6-5
d_call: TRBD1
clone_size: few

cdr3_aa: CASSKLDWQYF
cdr3_nt: TGTGCCAGCAGCAAATTGGACTGGCAGTACTTC
j_call: TRBJ2-7
v_call: TRBV21-1
d_call: NA
clone_size: few

cdr3_aa: CASSLTGVNEQFF
cdr3_nt: TGCGCCAGCAGCTTGACGGGTGTGAATGAGCAGTTCTTC
j_call: TRBJ2-1
v_call: TRBV5-1
d_call: NA
clone_size: few

cdr3_aa: CASSNRGQSYEAFF
cdr3_nt: TGTGCCAGCAGCAACCGGGGACAGAGCTATGAAGCTTTCTTT
j_call: TRBJ1-1
v_call: TRBV7-2
d_call: TRBD1
clone_size: few

cdr3_aa: CSARSSEQFF
cdr3_nt: TGCAGTGCTAGAAGCTCGGAGCAGTTCTTC
j_call: TRBJ2-1
v_call: TRBV20-1
d_call: NA
clone_size: NA

cdr3_aa: CASSPGSGRAAAGELFF
cdr3_nt: TGTGCCAGCAGTCCGGGTAGCGGGAGGGCCGCCGCCGGGGAGCTGTTTTTT
j_call: TRBJ2-2
v_call: TRBV28
d_call: TRBD2
clone_size: NA

cdr3_aa: CASSSQILAGAKGQFF
cdr3_nt: TGTGCCAGCAGTTCCCAGATACTAGCGGGGGCAAAGGGGCAGTTCTTC
j_call: TRBJ2-1
v_call: TRBV6-5
d_call: TRBD2
clone_size: NA

cdr3_aa: CAWSGVAGQETQYF
cdr3_nt: TGTGCCTGGAGTGGAGTAGCGGGGCAAGAGACCCAGTACTTC
j_call: TRBJ2-5
v_call: TRBV30
d_call: TRBD2
clone_size: few

cdr3_aa: CASSQALTGRAGDTQYF
cdr3_nt: TGTGCCAGCAGCCAAGCCCTTACAGGACGGGCAGGAGATACGCAGTATTTT
j_call: TRBJ2-3
v_call: TRBV14
d_call: NA
clone_size: NA

cdr3_aa: CASSLNAGAYEQYF
cdr3_nt: TGTGCCAGCAGCTTAAACGCGGGAGCCTACGAGCAGTACTTC
j_call: TRBJ2-7
v_call: TRBV7-3
d_call: TRBD2
clone_size: few

cdr3_aa: CASSVAGFGPNEQFF
cdr3_nt: TGTGCCAGCAGCGTAGCAGGATTTGGGCCAAATGAGCAGTTCTTC
j_call: TRBJ2-1
v_call: TRBV9
d_call: NA
clone_size: few

cdr3_aa: CAISGGTRTYNEQFF
cdr3_nt: TGTGCCATCAGTGGTGGGACTAGAACCTACAATGAGCAGTTCTTC
j_call: TRBJ2-1
v_call: TRBV10-3
d_call: TRBD2
clone_size: NA

cdr3_aa: CASSSTSGGNYEQYF
cdr3_nt: TGTGCCAGCAGCTCCACTAGCGGGGGTAACTACGAGCAGTACTTC
j_call: TRBJ2-7
v_call: TRBV7-2
d_call: TRBD2
clone_size: few

cdr3_aa: CASSSSLSQETQYF
cdr3_nt: TGTGCCAGCAGTTCCTCCCTATCCCAAGAGACCCAGTACTTC
j_call: TRBJ2-5
v_call: TRBV27
d_call: NA
clone_size: NA

cdr3_aa: CASSRELLSYEQYF
cdr3_nt: TGTGCCAGCAGCCGGGAGCTCTTGTCCTACGAGCAGTACTTC
j_call: TRBJ2-7
v_call: TRBV28
d_call: NA
clone_size: few

cdr3_aa: CASSQDRRGRRETQYF
cdr3_nt: TGCGCCAGCAGCCAAGATCGGAGGGGCCGCCGAGAGACCCAGTACTTC
j_call: TRBJ2-5
v_call: TRBV4-3
d_call: NA
clone_size: many

cdr3_aa: CASSLTSGTTYNEQFF
cdr3_nt: TGTGCCAGCAGCCTAACGAGTGGGACTACATACAATGAGCAGTTCTTC
j_call: TRBJ2-1
v_call: TRBV7-3
d_call: TRBD2
clone_size: NA

cdr3_aa: CASSLQTGSPYEQYF
cdr3_nt: TGTGCCAGCAGTCTCCAAACAGGGTCCCCCTACGAGCAGTACTTC
j_call: TRBJ2-7
v_call: TRBV28
d_call: NA
clone_size: few

cdr3_aa: CASSPGGSLGTEAFF
cdr3_nt: TGTGCCAGCAGCCCCGGGGGGAGCCTTGGCACTGAAGCTTTCTTT
j_call: TRBJ1-1
v_call: TRBV5-4
d_call: NA
clone_size: few

cdr3_aa: CASSVIDSSYEQYF
cdr3_nt: TGTGCCAGTAGTGTAATAGACTCCAGCTACGAGCAGTACTTC
j_call: TRBJ2-7
v_call: TRBV19
d_call: NA
clone_size: NA